This section outlines one T cell receptor beta chain sequence together with its context. Its matching antigen is unknown. The Oncomine TCR Beta short-read assay was applied to DNA of cultured CD4+ T cells. TCRdb fed the PCR reads into MiXCR, producing one record per CDR3 protein. In the table there are some 10,000 distinct CDR3 sequences, approximately 60% of which are singletons. This CDR3 is 14 amino acids long. Germline V gene data show CDR1 as DFQATT and CDR2 as SNEGSKA (reference sequence). The sample belongs to a study of vaccination and CD4 T cells after COVID-19. The sample's treatment: approximately 11-day PBMC culture with coronavirus spike peptide pools or control peptides (ViraFEST assay). ViraFEST used peptide pools to expand antigen-specific T cells before TCR sequencing. Study-level findings and limits: Convalescent patient numbers were relatively low, with no early post-infection timepoints.

The V call is TRBV20-1, the J call TRBJ1-5, with 10 bases that match TRBD1. This receptor was identified in a human donor who had recovered from COVID-19. Sample: CD4+ T cells from blood, cultured in vitro. As DNA, the CDR3 is TGCAGACGACAGGGGGCCGCGGGCAATCAGCCCCAGCATTTT. Translating it yields CRRQGAAGNQPQHF.